This entry features one T cell receptor (beta chain) sequence. This sample was included in a study of cytomegalovirus exposure and HLA in healthy donors. Study-wide background: Early on, a data release was issued that held some 91 million unique TCRs from HLA-typed donors.

The study ran its PCR with 60 Vbeta and 13 Jbeta primers. Sequencing was performed with immunoSEQ multiplex PCR; in TCRdb, only in-frame clones are kept and a portion is missing. The sample contains 80,000 or so clones, about 79% of which appear only once. The sample comprised PBMCs. This clonotype originated in a woman aged 40 to 50 in good health and CMV-seronegative.

The CDR3, as DNA: TGTGCCAGCAGCCCCGCCCGACAGGGGGCTGGCTACACCTTC. Amino acids: CASSPARQGAGYTF. The V call is TRBV27, the J call TRBJ1-2; 10 bases agree with TRBD1. Losses at the gene ends were 6 bases for V and 7 bases for J; bases not matched to a gene: 8. Germline V gene lookup returns CDR1 MNHEY and CDR2 SMNVEV (reference sequence). The CDR3 contains 14 residues.